These 27 T cell receptor beta chains were all obtained from the same sample, sequenced in a study of T cells after yellow fever vaccination. TCRdb passed the 5' RACE reads through MiXCR, listing each CDR3 protein once. The sample contains some 350,000 distinct CDR3 sequences, under 5% of which appear only once. The sample here was PBMCs, taken 5 days after the yellow fever booster vaccination. These receptors were taken from a man aged 18 to 29 who received the YFV17D yellow fever vaccine.

J is TRBJ1-4 and V is TRBV20-1; D is unclear. The CDR3 is 14 amino acids. Deletions cut 7 bases from V and 7 bases from J, with 19 bases between. Germline V gene lookup returns CDR1 DFQATT and CDR2 SNEGSKA (reference sequence). The CDR3 loop reads CSVSIGLSPEKLFF. DNA of the CDR3: TGCAGTGTCTCAATCGGACTTTCCCCTGAAAAACTGTTTTTT.

J is TRBJ1-5 and V is TRBV4-3, with no clear D. This CDR3 has 17 residues. The V gene's germline CDR1 is LGHNA and CDR2 YSLEER. V lost 0 bases and J 0 bases, leaving 12 bases between the germline ends. The CDR3 DNA follows: TGCGCCAGCAGCCAAGATGTGTTGTGGCATAGCAATCAGCCCCAGCATTTT. It yields the protein CASSQDVLWHSNQPQHF.

The genes are TRBV12-3 or TRBV12-4 and TRBJ2-5, with 8 positions matching TRBD1. J lost 3 bases, V lost 6 bases, and 3 bases had no gene match. This CDR3 is built from 13 residues. CDR3 in DNA: TGTGCCAGCAGATACAGGGGGGAAGAGACCCAGTACTTC. This encodes CASRYRGEETQYF.

The chain uses TRBV15 and TRBJ1-1; a possible D gene is TRBD1 (5 bases). CDR1 and CDR2 (germline): LNHNV, YYDKDF (reference sequence). Deletions cut 5 bases from V and 1 base from J, with 17 bases between. CDR3 length: 16 residues. The CDR3 coding sequence is TGTGCCACCAGCCGACAAACCGGGACTGAGAACACTGAAGCTTTCTTT. This sequence encodes CATSRQTGTENTEAFF. The complete variable domain, with remaining parts taken from reference TRBV15 and TRBJ1-1, reads DAMVIQNPRYQVTQFGKPVTLSCSQTLNHNVMYWYQQKSSQAPKLLFHYYDKDFNNEADTPDNFQSRRPNTSFCFLDIRSPGLGDTAMYLCATSRQTGTENTEAFFGQGTRLTVV.

The genes are TRBV19 and TRBJ1-5; 7 bases agree with TRBD1. V gave up 3 bases and J gave up 0 bases; unmatched junction bases: 8. Germline V gene data show CDR1 as LNHDA and CDR2 as SQIVND (reference sequence). CDR3 length equals 17 residues. The CDR3, as DNA: TGTGCCAGTAGTATGGGGGACAGTTGGTATAGCAATCAGCCCCAGCATTTT. It translates to CASSMGDSWYSNQPQHF.

The V gene is TRBV11-1, the J gene TRBJ1-1, with TRBD1 matching 7 bases. Germline V gene lookup returns CDR1 SGHAT and CDR2 FQDESV (reference sequence). This CDR3 has 14 residues. The J segment lost 4 bases and the V segment lost 0 bases, leaving 2 bases of the junction unmatched. The CDR3 here is CASSLAQGSTEAFF. Here the CDR3 DNA reads TGTGCCAGCAGCTTAGCACAGGGGAGCACTGAAGCTTTCTTT.

This chain links TRBV6-2 or TRBV6-3 with TRBJ1-1, with no clear D. Germline CDR1 MNHEY, CDR2 SVGEGT. The CDR3 spans 14 residues. V lost 2 bases and J lost 1, with 8 bases in between. The CDR3 region is CASSYPSTNTEAFF. CDR3 DNA: TGTGCCAGCAGTTACCCGTCCACGAACACTGAAGCTTTCTTT.

This clonotype has just a few counts. This sequence joins TRBV6-2 or TRBV6-3 and TRBJ2-7, with no clear D. Trimming removed 0 bases from V and 4 bases from J, with 7 bases in between. Germline V lookup: CDR1 MNHEY, CDR2 SVGEGT. The CDR3 spans 13 residues. CDR3 residues: CASSYSLGYEQYF. The CDR3, as DNA: TGTGCCAGCAGTTACTCCCTCGGGTACGAGCAGTACTTC.

The table lists this clonotype with many counts. The chain recombines TRBV27 with TRBJ2-3; no clear D gene. The CDR3 spans 13 residues. Trimming shortened V by 5 bases and J by 4 bases, and 10 bases separated the two germline ends. The germline CDR1 and CDR2 sequences are MNHEY and SMNVEV (reference sequence). The DNA of the CDR3 is TGTGCCAGCAGTCCAAGAAGAGCAGATACGCAGTATTTT. It encodes CASSPRRADTQYF.

The chain is built from TRBV5-1 and TRBJ1-1; D is possibly TRBD1 (6 bases). V was cut by 4 bases and J by 10 bases, with 14 bases left in between. The CDR3 totals 12 residues. CDR1 SGHRS and CDR2 YFSETQ come from the germline V gene. CDR3 amino acids: CASSEPTGTAFF. The CDR3 DNA follows: TGCGCCAGCAGCGAGCCCACAGGGACAGCTTTCTTT.

This clonotype was picked up many times. The rearrangement uses TRBV7-9 and TRBJ1-1; D call uncertain. This CDR3 is built from 13 residues. CDR1 is SEHNR, CDR2 FQNEAQ, per germline (reference sequence). Trimming cost V 5 bases and J 1 base, with 8 bases left between them. CDR3 residues: CASSRPWNTEAFF. As DNA, the CDR3 is TGTGCCAGCAGCCGCCCATGGAACACTGAAGCTTTCTTT. The full variable domain, its missing parts supplied by reference TRBV7-9 and TRBJ1-1, is DTGVSQNPRHKITKRGQNVTFRCDPISEHNRLYWYRQTLGQGPEFLTYFQNEAQLEKSRLLSDRFSAERPKGSFSTLEIQRTEQGDSAMYLCASSRPWNTEAFFGQGTRLTVV.

This clonotype was seen ten or more times. This chain links TRBV4-3 with TRBJ2-5; D ambiguous. Trimming removed 0 bases from V and 5 bases from J, with 13 bases in between. The germline V gene encodes CDR1 LGHNA and CDR2 YSLEER. The CDR3 is 15 residues long. This chain's CDR3 is CASSQDIRRKETQYF. The CDR3 DNA reads TGCGCCAGCAGCCAAGATATCAGGCGAAAGGAGACCCAGTACTTC.

This clonotype was counted many times. CDR3 in amino acids: CASSRDRGSITEAFF. CDR3 sequence (DNA): TGTGCCAGCAGTCGGGACAGGGGATCGATCACTGAAGCTTTCTTT. The chain combines TRBV12-3 or TRBV12-4 with TRBJ1-1; 10 bases fit TRBD1. This CDR3 comprises 15 residues. V was clipped by 5 bases and J by 4 bases; unmatched bases: 7.

This clonotype was seen only a few times. The chain joins TRBV3-1 to TRBJ2-1; TRBD2 agrees at 12 bases. Germline V gene lookup returns CDR1 LGHDT and CDR2 YNNKEL (reference sequence). This CDR3 region has 17 residues. Trimming removed 2 bases from V and 2 bases from J; junction bases left unmatched: 4. The CDR3 loop is CASSQRGLAGPYNEQFF. Here the CDR3 DNA reads TGTGCCAGCAGCCAACGAGGACTAGCGGGGCCCTACAATGAGCAGTTCTTC.

This clonotype was recorded a few times. V gene TRBV29-1 combines with J gene TRBJ1-1, with D maybe TRBD1 (6 bases). V lost 5 bases and J lost 5, with 15 bases in between. Germline CDR1 is SQVTM and CDR2 is ANQGSEA. The CDR3 sequence is 13 residues long. CDR3 in DNA: TGCAGCGTTCTTGGGGGCAGAGGAACTGAAGCTTTCTTT. Amino acid sequence: CSVLGGRGTEAFF. Combining the CDR3 with reference TRBV29-1 and TRBJ1-1 gives the whole variable domain SAVISQKPSRDICQRGTSLTIQCQVDSQVTMMFWYRQQPGQSLTLIATANQGSEATYESGFVIDKFPISRPNLTFSTLTVSNMSPEDSSIYLCSVLGGRGTEAFFGQGTRLTVV.

At least ten counts were recorded for this clonotype. The chain employs TRBV7-9 and TRBJ2-1; possible D gene TRBD1, 6 bases. The CDR3 covers 13 residues. The germline V gene encodes CDR1 SEHNR and CDR2 FQNEAQ (reference sequence). V lost 9 bases, J lost 4 bases, and 13 bases lay in between. The CDR3 loop reads CASSGQAYNEQFF. CDR3 nucleotides: TGTGCCAGTTCGGGACAAGCATACAATGAGCAGTTCTTC. The full variable domain, its missing parts supplied by reference TRBV7-9 and TRBJ2-1, is DTGVSQNPRHKITKRGQNVTFRCDPISEHNRLYWYRQTLGQGPEFLTYFQNEAQLEKSRLLSDRFSAERPKGSFSTLEIQRTEQGDSAMYLCASSGQAYNEQFFGPGTRLTVL.

This clonotype was detected ten times or more. The V and J genes are TRBV5-5 and TRBJ2-7; TRBD1 agrees at 9 bases. The CDR3 extends over 14 amino acids. Germline-derived CDR1 and CDR2 are SGHKS and YYEKEE (reference sequence). V was clipped by 0 bases and J by 3 bases; unmatched bases: 1. This CDR3 reads CASSLEGQGYEQYF. As DNA, the CDR3 is TGTGCCAGCAGCTTGGAGGGACAGGGCTACGAGCAGTACTTC.

A few counts support this clonotype. This chain uses TRBV10-1 with TRBJ2-1; 8 bases match TRBD2. With 6 bases clipped from V and 7 bases from J, the junction kept 14 bases outside the gene matches. Looked up from germline, CDR1 is WNHNN and CDR2 is SYGVQD (reference sequence). The CDR3 is 16 residues long. CDR3 sequence (DNA): TGCGCCAGCAGCCTGAGCCGTCGTCGGGGGGGGAATGAGCAGTTCTTC. Encoded protein: CASSLSRRRGGNEQFF.

This clonotype was seen a few times. The chain joins TRBV20-1 to TRBJ2-7, with no clear D. Germline V gene data show CDR1 as DFQATT and CDR2 as SNEGSKA (reference sequence). The CDR3 is 13 residues long. Trimming took 1 base from V and 3 from J, leaving 10 bases between them. This CDR3 is CSARGLGYYEQYF. The CDR3 DNA sequence: TGCAGTGCTAGAGGTTTAGGGTACTACGAGCAGTACTTC.

The sample holds a few counts of this clonotype. The chain joins TRBV20-1 to TRBJ2-3; D perhaps matches TRBD1 (6 bases). This CDR3 is built from 14 residues. Trimming took off 2 bases at V and 7 bases at J, with 16 bases between the two ends. Germline V gene sequence: CDR1 DFQATT, CDR2 SNEGSKA (reference sequence). CDR3 region: CSARPPTTGHTQYF. The CDR3 DNA follows: TGCAGTGCTAGACCCCCAACGACAGGACATACGCAGTATTTT.

This clonotype was seen ten or more times. The V gene is TRBV2, the J gene TRBJ2-7; 9 nucleotides agree with TRBD1. The trim removed 6 bases at V and 0 bases at J, leaving 6 bases unmatched. The CDR3 contains 15 residues. The germline gives CDR1 SNHLY, CDR2 FYNNEI. The CDR3 nucleotides are TGTGCCAGCAGCCTCGGACAGGGGTTCTCCTACGAGCAGTACTTC. Protein: CASSLGQGFSYEQYF.

This clonotype was seen a few times. The genes are TRBV12-3 or TRBV12-4 and TRBJ2-1; D remains unclear. Trimming shortened V by 3 bases and J by 10 bases, and 7 bases separated the two germline ends. This CDR3 has 11 amino acids. CDR3 sequence: CASSFIREQFF. CDR3 in DNA: TGTGCCAGCAGTTTCATCAGGGAGCAGTTCTTC.

The chain is built from TRBV4-3 and TRBJ1-2; D may be TRBD1 (5 bases). V lost 3 bases and J lost 6, with 20 bases in between. The CDR3 runs 16 residues. Germline V lookup: CDR1 LGHNA, CDR2 YSLEER. Here the CDR3 DNA reads TGCGCCAGCAGCCAGGGGCGGGGTTCCTGGGGGAATGGCTACACCTTC. Its protein is CASSQGRGSWGNGYTF.

This clonotype has ten or more counts. The rearrangement links TRBV7-8 to TRBJ1-5, with 10 nucleotides matching TRBD1. The CDR3 loop spans 17 amino acids. The V gene's germline CDR1 is SGHVS and CDR2 FQNEAQ. The V gene end was trimmed by 5 bases and the J gene end by 3 bases; junction bases not matched to a gene: 10. CDR3 in amino acids: CASSHRQGARNNQPQHF. DNA of the CDR3: TGTGCCAGCAGCCATAGACAGGGGGCAAGAAACAATCAGCCCCAGCATTTT.

The CDR3 reads CASSLPKGQGAYNEQFF. In DNA, the CDR3 is TGTGCCAGCAGCTTACCTAAGGGACAGGGGGCCTACAATGAGCAGTTCTTC. The V and J genes are TRBV7-9 and TRBJ2-1; 11 bases line up with TRBD1. After removal of 2 bases from V and 2 bases from J, the junction contained 5 bases not matched to a gene. This CDR3 comprises 17 residues. The germline V gene has CDR1 SEHNR and CDR2 FQNEAQ (reference sequence).

This clonotype was picked up a small number of times. The chain employs TRBV19 and TRBJ1-5; 8 nucleotides line up with TRBD1. Unmatched junction bases numbered 7, after V lost 1 base and J lost 5 bases. The germline CDR1 and CDR2 sequences are LNHDA and SQIVND (reference sequence). The CDR3 extends over 16 amino acids. The CDR3 DNA reads as TGTGCCAGTAGTATAGTTAGCAGGGGGCTTCATCAGCCCCAGCATTTT. This sequence encodes CASSIVSRGLHQPQHF.

This clonotype was seen ten or more times. The rearrangement uses TRBV7-9 and TRBJ2-2, with D perhaps TRBD2 (5 bases). Germline CDR1 reads SEHNR; CDR2 reads FQNEAQ (reference sequence). Trimming left V 4 bases short and J 3 bases short, with 12 bases between. This CDR3 region has 15 residues. The CDR3, as DNA: TGTGCCAGCAGCTCCCCCCCGCGGGACACCGGGGAGCTGTTTTTT. Amino acid sequence: CASSSPPRDTGELFF.